Presented here are 11 T cell receptor beta chains from one specimen sequenced in a study of T cell changes during pregnancy in multiple sclerosis. This table comes from immunoSEQ multiplex PCR, and its TCRdb copy is limited to in-frame clones, with some not included. Here the sample spans fewer than 85,000 clones, around 92% being singletons. The sample was peripheral blood, taken in the third trimester of pregnancy. These receptors were obtained from a female donor in good health, enrolled as a control in a pregnancy study.

This chain uses TRBV23-1 with TRBJ1-5; no firm D call. TRBV23-1 counts as an open reading frame of uncertain function. The CDR3 has 13 residues. The ends were cut back, 7 bases at V and 0 bases at J, with 7 bases in the middle. The CDR3 DNA sequence: TGCGCCAGCACCCGGTATAGCAATCAGCCCCAGCATTTT. Its protein is CASTRYSNQPQHF.

In this sample, this clone turned up a few times. The rearrangement links TRBV18 to TRBJ2-5; possible D gene TRBD1, 6 bases. Trimming took 3 bases from V and 5 from J, leaving 13 bases between them. From germline, CDR1 is KGHSH and CDR2 LQKENI. The CDR3 extends over 14 amino acids. This CDR3 reads CASSPLKGGETQYF. The CDR3 DNA sequence: TGTGCCAGCTCACCTTTGAAAGGGGGTGAGACCCAGTACTTC.

The chain employs TRBV29-1 and TRBJ1-1; 7 bases align to TRBD1. This CDR3 spans 14 amino acids. Unmatched junction bases numbered 9, after V lost 4 bases and J lost 4 bases. Per germline, CDR1 SQVTM and CDR2 ANQGSEA. CDR3 coding DNA: TGCAGCGTTGCCCCTGGGGCAGGGGGCACTGAAGCTTTCTTT. Protein sequence: CSVAPGAGGTEAFF.

The V and J genes are TRBV7-9 and TRBJ1-2; D possibly corresponds to TRBD1 (6 bases). Trimming cost V 9 bases and J 0 bases, with 14 bases left between them. The CDR3 extends over 14 amino acids. Germline assignment: CDR1 SEHNR and CDR2 FQNEAQ (reference sequence). This CDR3 reads CASPTGHPNYGYTF. The CDR3, as DNA: TGTGCCAGTCCAACGGGACACCCTAACTATGGCTACACCTTC.

The gene calls are TRBV11-2 and TRBJ1-4; no clear D. Trimming took off 0 bases at V and 8 bases at J, with 4 bases between the two ends. CDR3 length: 12 amino acids. Germline V gene data show CDR1 as SGHAT and CDR2 as FQNNGV. CDR3: CASSLDREKLFF. The CDR3 nucleotides are TGTGCCAGCAGCTTAGACAGGGAAAAACTGTTTTTT.

The chain joins TRBV9 to TRBJ2-3; D is perhaps TRBD2 (5 bases). CDR1 SGDLS and CDR2 YYNGEE come from the germline V gene. V was pared by 0 bases and J by 3 bases, with 11 bases between. This CDR3 has 15 residues. CDR3 loop: CASSVEGARTDTQYF. The CDR3, as DNA: TGTGCCAGCAGCGTAGAGGGAGCAAGAACAGATACGCAGTATTTT.

The chain combines TRBV2 with TRBJ1-1; D possibly corresponds to TRBD1 (6 bases). Trimming stripped 11 bases from V and 5 bases from J, with 21 bases between. This CDR3 spans 14 amino acids. Germline values: CDR1 SNHLY, CDR2 FYNNEI. CDR3 sequence reads: CASNKGGGTTEAFF. CDR3 bases: TGTGCCTCCAATAAAGGGGGGGGAACGACTGAAGCTTTCTTT.

This clone was counted a single time. J is TRBJ1-2 and V is TRBV5-1; D unclear. Germline V gene lookup returns CDR1 SGHRS and CDR2 YFSETQ. V lost 3 bases to trimming and J lost 2 bases, with 14 bases between them. The CDR3 consists of 15 residues. The CDR3 reads CASSSHDSMNYGYTF. In DNA, the CDR3 is TGCGCCAGCAGCTCCCACGACTCCATGAACTATGGCTACACCTTC.

The rearrangement links TRBV5-6 to TRBJ2-2, with 7 bases lining up with TRBD1. The CDR3 contains 16 residues. Germline-derived CDR1 and CDR2 are SGHDT and YYEEEE. J lost 3 bases, V lost 2 bases, and 7 bases had no gene match. The CDR3 spells CASSFYRQGDTGELFF. The CDR3 coding sequence is TGTGCCAGCAGCTTCTACCGGCAGGGGGACACCGGGGAGCTGTTTTTT.

The chain combines TRBV27 with TRBJ1-6; TRBD1 matches 7 bases. Germline values: CDR1 MNHEY, CDR2 SMNVEV (reference sequence). V lost 0 bases to trimming and J lost 6 bases; unmatched junction nucleotides: 5. This CDR3 is 16 amino acids long. The CDR3 bases are TGTGCCAGCAGTTTATCGATAGGACAGGTTAATTCACCCCTCCACTTT. Translated: CASSLSIGQVNSPLHF.

The chain combines TRBV25-1 with TRBJ1-1; the D is unclear. The CDR3 runs 13 residues. Germline CDR1 reads MGHDK; CDR2 reads SYGVNS. Trimming left V 0 bases short and J 4 bases short, with 6 bases between. The CDR3: CASSEYSVTEAFF. CDR3 coding DNA: TGTGCCAGCAGTGAATATTCAGTCACTGAAGCTTTCTTT.